This T cell receptor (beta chain) was identified during a study of cytomegalovirus exposure and HLA in healthy donors. Across the whole study: Most donors, approximately 82% of over 350 genotyped, fell in the Caucasian-associated ancestry cluster.

Remarks on this clone: Its target is unknown.

The CDR3 runs 16 residues. Overall study findings and caveats: Earlier analysis yielded a pattern in which most TCR beta V segments were productive about 90% or about 30% of the time. CMV serostatus was the sole immune exposure data available. Rates of TCR association differed by HLA locus in a later analysis, with DRB1 highest and HLA-C lowest.

This PCR relied on a set of 60 Vbeta primers and 13 Jbeta primers. Using immunoSEQ multiplex PCR, the repertoire was profiled, and TCRdb retains in-frame clones only, with some absent. The top ten hold about 1.6% of the sample, which has more than 150,000 clones, around 76% seen once. The genes are TRBV21-1 and TRBJ2-7; TRBD1, the D gene given by the table, was not confirmed from the DNA. TRBV21-1 is designated a pseudogene. The source of this sequence is a man aged 40-50 years in good health and CMV-seronegative. What was sequenced was PBMCs. The CDR3 coding sequence is TGTGCCAGCAGCAAAGATCCAGGGGGCTTCTCCTACGAGCAGTACTTC. It specifies CASSKDPGGFSYEQYF.